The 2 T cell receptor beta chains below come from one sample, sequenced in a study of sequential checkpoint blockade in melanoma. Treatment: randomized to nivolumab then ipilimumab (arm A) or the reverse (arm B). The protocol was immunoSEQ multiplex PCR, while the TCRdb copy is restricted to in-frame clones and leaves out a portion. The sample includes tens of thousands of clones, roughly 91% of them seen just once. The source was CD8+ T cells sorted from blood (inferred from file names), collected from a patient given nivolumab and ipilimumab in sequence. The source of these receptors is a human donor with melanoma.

The CDR3, as DNA: TGCGCCAGCAGCTTCCATTGCCGACAGTCAGGGAATCAGCCCCAGCATTTT. Protein sequence: CASSFHCRQSGNQPQHF. V and J are TRBV5-1 and TRBJ1-5, with D perhaps matching TRBD1 (5 bases). The CDR3 is 17 residues long. V was shortened by 2 bases and J by 4 bases, with 19 bases between the two germline ends. Germline CDR1 SGHRS, CDR2 YFSETQ.

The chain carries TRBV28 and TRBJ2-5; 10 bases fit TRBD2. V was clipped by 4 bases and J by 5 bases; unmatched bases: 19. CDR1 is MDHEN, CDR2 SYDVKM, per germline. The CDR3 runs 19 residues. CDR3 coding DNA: TGTGCCAGCAGTTCCGTAGGGACTAGCGTTAATTTGTCGGGGGAGACCCAGTACTTC. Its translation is CASSSVGTSVNLSGETQYF.